This T cell receptor beta chain was profiled in a study of blood T cell repertoires in COVID-19. Study background: Researchers got acute and convalescent COVID-19 samples from the United States, Italy and Spain. Nucleic acid was either cDNA or gDNA, and it came from T cells, B-cell-depleted T cells, or PBMCs.

In the authors' workflow: Amplification with reference gene primers provided the estimates of nucleated cell counts. TCRdb keeps only in-frame clones here, not all; method: immunoSEQ multiplex PCR. V, J and clone size reflect that table, while D and trimming were determined from the DNA. The sample records approximately 250,000 clones, 75% to 90% being singletons. The germline gives CDR1 SGHKS, CDR2 YYEKEE (reference sequence). The CDR3 is 14 amino acids. The V and J ends lost 3 bases and 5 bases respectively, with 14 bases between them. This receptor was identified in a human donor in a cohort sampled during active COVID-19. The sequenced sample was peripheral blood. The chain has TRBV5-5 and TRBJ1-2, with D possibly matching TRBD1 (6 bases). DNA for the CDR3: TGTGCCAGCAGCTCGGTCGACAGGCTTTATGGCTACACCTTC. Encoded protein: CASSSVDRLYGYTF.